These 24 T cell receptor beta chains originate from one sample sequenced in a study of T cells in tumors after PD-1 blockade. Only in-frame clones appear in the TCRdb table, and some are missing; sequencing was by immunoSEQ multiplex PCR. The repertoire holds some 20,000 clones, about 77% seen once, with 20% to 30% in the top ten. The specimen was PBMCs, collected before anti-PD-1 treatment. The receptors come from a human donor with basal cell carcinoma.

The J gene is TRBJ2-7, the V gene TRBV4-1, with 7 bases matching TRBD1. The CDR3 runs 15 residues. The germline V gene encodes CDR1 MGHRA and CDR2 YSYEKL. J was trimmed by 4 bases and V by 5 bases; bases with no gene match: 11. The CDR3 loop reads CASSERQGGYYEQYF. The CDR3 DNA follows: TGCGCCAGCAGCGAGAGACAGGGTGGGTATTACGAGCAGTACTTC.

The V and J genes are TRBV12-3 or TRBV12-4 and TRBJ1-1; D unresolved. The CDR3 contains 13 residues. V was clipped by 4 bases and J by 0 bases, with 6 bases between them. The CDR3 DNA is TGTGCCAGCAGTTATTATATGAACACTGAAGCTTTCTTT. Translating it yields CASSYYMNTEAFF.

This chain connects TRBV4-1 to TRBJ1-2; 7 nucleotides agree with TRBD1. The CDR3 is 17 amino acids. CDR1 is MGHRA, CDR2 YSYEKL, per germline. The V gene end was trimmed by 3 bases and the J gene end by 3 bases; junction bases not matched to a gene: 13. The DNA for the CDR3 is TGCGCCAGCAGCCATGGATTGGGACAGAGAGAGGACTATGGCTACACCTTC. Protein: CASSHGLGQREDYGYTF.

J is TRBJ1-2 and V is TRBV7-2; no reliable D call. This CDR3 region has 15 residues. From germline, CDR1 is SGHTA and CDR2 FQGNSA. Trimming took off 1 base at V and 4 bases at J, with 13 bases between the two ends. CDR3 sequence: CASSLESSLIYGYTF. For the CDR3, the DNA is TGTGCCAGCAGCTTAGAGTCGTCGCTAATCTATGGCTACACCTTC.

This chain joins TRBV6-5 and TRBJ1-5, with 7 nucleotides matching TRBD1. This CDR3 comprises 15 residues. The J segment lost 0 bases and the V segment lost 6 bases, leaving 5 bases of the junction unmatched. Germline assignment: CDR1 MNHEY and CDR2 SVGAGI. The CDR3 is CASRPTGDSNQPQHF. In DNA, the CDR3 is TGTGCCAGCAGGCCTACAGGGGATAGCAATCAGCCCCAGCATTTT.

This clone showed up just a few times. The chain employs TRBV7-9 and TRBJ1-1; weak D call: TRBD1 (5 bases). Germline lookup yields CDR1 SEHNR and CDR2 FQNEAQ (reference sequence). Between the trimmed V and J ends, which lost 4 bases and 6 bases, there was a span of 15 bases. The CDR3 totals 14 residues. CDR3 coding DNA: TGTGCCAGCAGCTCTCAGGGTTCTTTATCTGAAGCTTTCTTT. This sequence encodes CASSSQGSLSEAFF.

The gene calls are TRBV6-5 and TRBJ1-1; D unclear. Looked up from germline, CDR1 is MNHEY and CDR2 is SVGAGI. The CDR3 length is 14 residues. V was cut by 2 bases and J by 2 bases, with 9 bases left in between. The CDR3, as DNA: TGTGCCAGCAGTTACACCTCATACAACACTGAAGCTTTCTTT. Its translation is CASSYTSYNTEAFF.

The chain has TRBV12-3 or TRBV12-4 and TRBJ2-1; 9 positions match TRBD2. There are 13 residues in the CDR3. V shed 6 bases and J 9 bases; nucleotides not matched to a gene: 6. CDR3 amino acids: CASRGLAISEQFF. Here the CDR3 DNA reads TGTGCCAGCAGGGGACTAGCAATCAGTGAGCAGTTCTTC.

The chain is built from TRBV3-1 (or the pseudogene TRBV3-2) and TRBJ1-2; D gene uncertain. Trimming stripped 4 bases from V and 5 bases from J, with 8 bases between. From germline, CDR1 is LGHDT and CDR2 YNNKEL (reference sequence). There are 12 residues in the CDR3. DNA for the CDR3: TGTGCCAGCAGCCGATCTGGATATGGCTACACCTTC. This sequence encodes CASSRSGYGYTF.

The chain links TRBV29-1 to TRBJ2-1; 14 bases line up with TRBD2. The CDR3 is made up of 16 amino acids. Per the germline V gene, CDR1 is SQVTM and CDR2 is ANQGSEA. With V trimmed by 1 base and J by 10 bases, 9 bases remained unmatched. This chain's CDR3 is CSVEAPGLAGAGEQFF. The CDR3 DNA sequence: TGCAGCGTTGAAGCTCCGGGACTAGCGGGGGCAGGGGAGCAGTTCTTC.

This clone has a handful of counts. The rearrangement joins TRBV3-1 (or the pseudogene TRBV3-2) to TRBJ2-5; 7 bases fit TRBD1. J was trimmed by 5 bases and V by 0 bases; bases with no gene match: 6. The CDR3 runs to 15 residues. CDR1 LGHDT and CDR2 YNNKEL come from the germline V gene (reference sequence). CDR3 bases: TGTGCCAGCAGCCAAGAGGACAGGCCCGGGGAGACCCAGTACTTC. This gives the protein CASSQEDRPGETQYF.

V usage is TRBV5-1 and J usage is TRBJ1-4, with D possibly matching TRBD1 (6 bases). Germline CDR1 reads SGHRS; CDR2 reads YFSETQ. This CDR3 comprises 14 residues. Trimming stripped 7 bases from V and 5 bases from J, with 15 bases between. This chain's CDR3 is CASGLAGANEKLFF. CDR3 bases: TGCGCCAGCGGCCTGGCGGGGGCGAATGAAAAACTGTTTTTT.

By share of the sample, this clone is large. Other nucleotide sequences in the sample specify the same CDR3. The chain links TRBV10-3 to TRBJ2-1; D is ambiguous. In germline, CDR1 is ENHRY, CDR2 SYGVKD. Trimming shortened V by 4 bases and J by 7 bases, and 5 bases separated the two germline ends. The CDR3 is 11 residues long. The CDR3 region is CAISAGNEQFF. In DNA, the CDR3 is TGTGCCATCAGTGCAGGTAATGAGCAGTTCTTC.

The chain links TRBV28 to TRBJ2-5; D is uncertain. The CDR3 has 16 amino acids. Germline CDR1 reads MDHEN; CDR2 reads SYDVKM. Deletions cut 5 bases from V and 0 bases from J, with 16 bases between. CDR3 region: CASSPSLYRDQETQYF. CDR3 coding DNA: TGTGCCAGCAGTCCTTCTTTGTATCGGGACCAAGAGACCCAGTACTTC.

The J gene is TRBJ2-7, the V gene TRBV4-3, with 9 bases identical to TRBD1. The CDR3 loop spans 19 amino acids. Germline-derived CDR1 and CDR2 are LGHNA and YSLEER. The junction had 12 bases not matched to a gene; V was cut back by 0 bases and J by 0 bases. CDR3 region: CASSQEGSGGQGSSYEQYF. CDR3 coding DNA: TGCGCCAGCAGCCAAGAAGGGAGTGGGGGACAGGGAAGCTCCTACGAGCAGTACTTC.

V usage is TRBV19 and J usage is TRBJ2-5; 10 bases match TRBD2. The CDR3 runs to 14 residues. Unmatched junction bases numbered 6, after V lost 6 bases and J lost 5 bases. CDR1 and CDR2 (germline): LNHDA, SQIVND (reference sequence). CDR3 region: CASRKAGGSETQYF. In DNA form, the CDR3 reads TGTGCCAGTAGGAAAGCGGGAGGGAGTGAGACCCAGTACTTC.

The chain joins TRBV18 to TRBJ2-6; 7 bases are shared with TRBD1. The CDR3 has 18 residues. Germline trimming cut 4 bases from V and 2 bases from J; bases unmatched to any gene: 11. CDR1 is KGHSH, CDR2 LQKENI, per germline. The CDR3 nucleotides read TGTGCCAGCTCACTCGACAGGGTTGGAAGTACTGGGGCCAACGTCCTGACTTTC. It specifies CASSLDRVGSTGANVLTF.

Concerning this clone: Other DNA sequences in the same sample also yield this CDR3. The gene calls are TRBV2 and TRBJ2-1; possibly TRBD2 for D (5 bases). The length of the CDR3 is 19 residues. V lost 5 bases and J lost 0, with 23 bases in between. Germline loops: CDR1 SNHLY, CDR2 FYNNEI. This CDR3 is CASSYGWARVGSSYNEQFF. The CDR3 DNA reads TGTGCCAGCAGTTACGGGTGGGCGCGGGTGGGGAGCTCCTACAATGAGCAGTTCTTC.

This clone was recorded only once. The V call is TRBV11-1, the J call TRBJ2-1, with TRBD1 identical over 10 bases. Germline trimming cut 8 bases from V and 8 bases from J; bases unmatched to any gene: 12. This CDR3 is built from 15 residues. The germline V gene has CDR1 SGHAT and CDR2 FQDESV (reference sequence). The CDR3 protein is CASCPRQGAIYEQFF. Here the CDR3 DNA reads TGTGCCAGCTGCCCCCGACAGGGGGCAATCTATGAGCAGTTCTTC.

The rearrangement uses TRBV10-3 and TRBJ2-1; TRBD2 matches at 14 bases. The junction had 8 bases not matched to a gene; V was cut back by 6 bases and J by 10 bases. The CDR3 runs to 15 residues. From germline, CDR1 is ENHRY and CDR2 SYGVKD. CDR3 sequence (DNA): TGTGCCATCAGCGCCGGGACTAGCGGGAGAGGGGAGCAGTTCTTC. This translates into CAISAGTSGRGEQFF.

V is TRBV6-2 or TRBV6-3 and J is TRBJ2-7; possibly TRBD2 for D (6 bases). This CDR3 contains 16 residues. The germline V and J ends were trimmed by 0 bases and 3 bases, with 15 bases remaining between them. Germline-derived CDR1 and CDR2 are MNHEY and SVGEGT. CDR3 region: CASSYSTGMGGYEQYF. CDR3 in DNA: TGTGCCAGCAGTTACTCTACGGGGATGGGAGGCTACGAGCAGTACTTC.

The genes are TRBV18 and TRBJ2-4; D may be TRBD1 (5 bases). The V gene's germline CDR1 is KGHSH and CDR2 LQKENI. Between the trimmed V and J ends, which lost 0 bases and 0 bases, there was a span of 12 bases. The CDR3 spans 17 residues. CDR3 amino acids: CASSPPNRLLAKNIQYF. Here the CDR3 DNA reads TGTGCCAGCTCACCACCGAACAGGTTACTAGCCAAAAACATTCAGTACTTC.

The chain is built from TRBV10-1 and TRBJ1-3; possible D gene TRBD1, 6 bases. The V end was cut by 10 bases, the J end by 1 base, with 20 bases between. Germline V gives CDR1 WNHNN, CDR2 SYGVQD (reference sequence). This CDR3 comprises 16 residues. CDR3: CANLNYNRDSGNTIYF. The CDR3, as DNA: TGCGCCAACCTCAATTATAACAGGGATTCTGGAAACACCATATATTTT.

The chain couples TRBV5-5 to TRBJ2-3; 9 nucleotides agree with TRBD2. CDR3 size: 15 residues. V lost 0 bases and J lost 3; bases outside the gene matches: 2. Germline lookup yields CDR1 SGHKS and CDR2 YYEKEE (reference sequence). The CDR3 spells CASSLERGVTDTQYF. CDR3 in DNA: TGTGCCAGCAGCTTGGAGCGGGGGGTGACAGATACGCAGTATTTT.